This entry concerns a single TCR beta chain. In the same sample, other DNA sequences code for this CDR3. The sample belongs to a study of blood T cell repertoires in COVID-19. Profiled with immunoSEQ multiplex PCR; TCRdb holds only in-frame clones, not every one. The table lists hundreds of thousands of clones, 80% to 90% of them singletons. This TCR came from an older man with acute or convalescent COVID-19. Sequences were obtained from peripheral blood.

The CDR3 reads CASSYSSGDGYEQYF. Here the CDR3 DNA reads TGTGCCAGCAGTTACTCGTCGGGGGACGGCTACGAGCAGTACTTC. The J gene is TRBJ2-7, the V gene TRBV6-5; tentative D call: TRBD2 (6 bases). CDR1 is MNHEY, CDR2 SVGAGI, per germline. The V end lost 0 bases, the J end lost 3 bases, and 12 bases lay between the germline ends. The CDR3 runs 15 residues.